The rows below give T cell receptor beta chains drawn from one sample of a study of cytomegalovirus exposure and HLA in healthy donors. Profiling relied on immunoSEQ multiplex PCR, and the TCRdb table lists in-frame clones only, not all of them. The sample holds roughly 120,000 clones, around three quarters seen once. The specimen sequenced was PBMCs. The receptor set was obtained from a woman between 18 and 30 years old in good health and CMV-seropositive. CDR3s leave out the opening cysteine and the closing phenylalanine or tryptophan. A D gene is named only where the DNA matches it firmly.

D gene: -
V gene: TRBV6-1
J gene: TRBJ1-3
CDR3 protein: ASRHRAARNTIY

D gene: -
V gene: TRBV30
J gene: TRBJ1-5
CDR3 protein: AWSVRGNQPQH

D gene: TRBD1
V gene: TRBV5-6
J gene: TRBJ2-7
CDR3 protein: ASSLGQGATYEQY

D gene: -
V gene: TRBV18
J gene: TRBJ1-4
CDR3 protein: ASAEQGNEKLF

D gene: TRBD2
V gene: TRBV6-1
J gene: TRBJ2-7
CDR3 protein: ASSEGSSGRAYEQY

D gene: -
V gene: TRBV6-5
J gene: TRBJ1-2
CDR3 protein: ASRRAVYGYT

D gene: TRBD1
V gene: TRBV11-3
J gene: TRBJ1-5
CDR3 protein: ASSLQGGNQPQH

D gene: TRBD1
V gene: TRBV6-6
J gene: TRBJ1-1
CDR3 protein: ASRTTGGGNTEAF

D gene: -
V gene: TRBV21-1
J gene: TRBJ2-3
CDR3 protein: ASSKECAGGEDTQY

D gene: -
V gene: TRBV5-4
J gene: TRBJ1-1
CDR3 protein: ASSLDSGTEAF

D gene: TRBD1
V gene: TRBV10-3
J gene: TRBJ2-7
CDR3 protein: AISETRQGLSYEQY

D gene: TRBD1
V gene: TRBV6-1
J gene: TRBJ2-3
CDR3 protein: ASRESQGWTDTQY

D gene: -
V gene: TRBV4-2
J gene: TRBJ2-2
CDR3 protein: ASSQDKQGSGELF

D gene: TRBD1
V gene: TRBV5-6
J gene: TRBJ2-5
CDR3 protein: ASSLAWGQGERETQY

D gene: -
V gene: TRBV7-8
J gene: TRBJ1-5
CDR3 protein: ASSLASRQPQH

D gene: TRBD1
V gene: TRBV5-1
J gene: TRBJ1-2
CDR3 protein: ASSWLDRGSGYT

D gene: -
V gene: TRBV14
J gene: TRBJ2-1
CDR3 protein: ASSQTQAYNEQF

D gene: TRBD2
V gene: TRBV5-1
J gene: TRBJ2-1
CDR3 protein: ASSLFRLAGEREQF

D gene: -
V gene: TRBV28
J gene: TRBJ2-3
CDR3 protein: ASSLGGSADTQY

D gene: TRBD2
V gene: TRBV9
J gene: TRBJ2-7
CDR3 protein: ASSVGGLAGVEQY

D gene: TRBD1
V gene: TRBV30
J gene: TRBJ1-1
CDR3 protein: AWGQGAWFTEAF

D gene: TRBD1
V gene: TRBV19
J gene: TRBJ1-4
CDR3 protein: ASRMDRGTEKLF

D gene: TRBD1
V gene: TRBV6-1
J gene: TRBJ2-5
CDR3 protein: ASSDNRGRETQY

D gene: TRBD1
V gene: TRBV28
J gene: TRBJ2-7
CDR3 protein: AVGDSLYEQY

D gene: TRBD1
V gene: TRBV5-1
J gene: TRBJ1-1
CDR3 protein: ASSTPGGRTEAF

D gene: TRBD2
V gene: TRBV7-8
J gene: TRBJ2-1
CDR3 protein: ASSPSFSGRPNEQF

D gene: TRBD2
V gene: TRBV19
J gene: TRBJ2-7
CDR3 protein: ASSMGGEREVEQY

D gene: TRBD1
V gene: TRBV5-4
J gene: TRBJ2-5
CDR3 protein: ASSRHDRGSPETQY

D gene: -
V gene: TRBV12-2
J gene: TRBJ2-1
CDR3 protein: ASRHPPGGEQF

D gene: -
V gene: TRBV10-3
J gene: TRBJ1-4
CDR3 protein: AISENRAAVEKLF

D gene: TRBD1
V gene: TRBV5-1
J gene: TRBJ1-1
CDR3 protein: ASSLGTGSNTEAF

D gene: -
V gene: TRBV18
J gene: TRBJ1-2
CDR3 protein: ASSPPRRPDGYT

D gene: -
V gene: TRBV28
J gene: TRBJ1-5
CDR3 protein: ASGSQPQH

D gene: TRBD2
V gene: TRBV10-3
J gene: TRBJ2-7
CDR3 protein: AISLAGDGDEQY

D gene: -
V gene: TRBV28
J gene: TRBJ2-3
CDR3 protein: ASSQGGTFTDTQY

D gene: TRBD1
V gene: TRBV5-1
J gene: TRBJ2-3
CDR3 protein: ASSDGTATDTQY

D gene: TRBD1
V gene: TRBV6-1
J gene: TRBJ1-5
CDR3 protein: ASSPDRDQPQH

D gene: TRBD1
V gene: TRBV7-6
J gene: TRBJ2-1
CDR3 protein: ASSPPGTDSYNEQF

D gene: -
V gene: TRBV4-2
J gene: TRBJ2-7
CDR3 protein: ASSQDQEESYEQY